A selection of T cell receptor beta chains follows, all from one sample in a study of T cell responses to AZD1222 COVID-19 vaccine. Libraries were prepared by immunoSEQ multiplex PCR; TCRdb keeps only in-frame clonotypes and omits some of them. Of some 110,000 clones listed, roughly 92% are singletons. The material sequenced was peripheral blood, taken on day 0 of AZD1222 vaccination. The origin of the receptors is an adult in good health. The CDR3 runs from the conserved cysteine through the conserved F or W. The order of the fields is D gene, CDR3 length, V gene, J gene, CDR3 DNA, CDR3 protein. D genes are given only for firm matches.

D gene: .; CDR3 length: 13; V gene: TRBV6-5; J gene: TRBJ1-1; CDR3 DNA: TGTGCCAGCAGTCTCGGGGGCCACACTGAAGCTTTCTTT; CDR3 protein: CASSLGGHTEAFF
D gene: TRBD1; CDR3 length: 15; V gene: TRBV18; J gene: TRBJ1-1; CDR3 DNA: TGTGCCAGCTCACTCCGGGGGACAGGGGAAACTGAAGCTTTCTTT; CDR3 protein: CASSLRGTGETEAFF
D gene: TRBD1; CDR3 length: 14; V gene: TRBV5-5; J gene: TRBJ2-7; CDR3 DNA: TGTGCCAGCGCCAGGACAGGGGCCGTGTACGAGCAGTACTTC; CDR3 protein: CASARTGAVYEQYF
D gene: .; CDR3 length: 13; V gene: TRBV24-1; J gene: TRBJ2-7; CDR3 DNA: TGTGCCACCACCCTCCGGCAGCCTTGGGAGCAGTACTTC; CDR3 protein: CATTLRQPWEQYF
D gene: .; CDR3 length: 14; V gene: TRBV18; J gene: TRBJ1-2; CDR3 DNA: TGTGCCAGCTCACCGGGCAGTTCCAACTATGGCTACACCTTC; CDR3 protein: CASSPGSSNYGYTF
D gene: .; CDR3 length: 13; V gene: TRBV29-1; J gene: TRBJ2-3; CDR3 DNA: TGCAGCGTAAACCGGCGATACACAGATACGCAGTATTTT; CDR3 protein: CSVNRRYTDTQYF
D gene: .; CDR3 length: 14; V gene: TRBV5-1; J gene: TRBJ2-1; CDR3 DNA: TGCGCCAGCAGCTTACTAGTTGTTGGTGGTGAGCAGTTCTTC; CDR3 protein: CASSLLVVGGEQFF
D gene: .; CDR3 length: 14; V gene: TRBV5-1; J gene: TRBJ2-1; CDR3 DNA: TGCGCCAGCAGCTTAACAGCGAAATACAATGAGCAGTTCTTC; CDR3 protein: CASSLTAKYNEQFF
D gene: TRBD1; CDR3 length: 16; V gene: TRBV19; J gene: TRBJ1-6; CDR3 DNA: TGTGCCAGTAGTGCAGGACAGGGGACATATAATTCACCCCTCCACTTT; CDR3 protein: CASSAGQGTYNSPLHF
D gene: .; CDR3 length: 13; V gene: TRBV2; J gene: TRBJ1-5; CDR3 DNA: TGTGCCAGCAAGTTGGGCTCGAGTCAGCCCCAGCATTTT; CDR3 protein: CASKLGSSQPQHF
D gene: .; CDR3 length: 15; V gene: TRBV5-5; J gene: TRBJ2-7; CDR3 DNA: TGTGCCAGCAGAAACGCACAGGACAGCTCCTACGAGCAGTACTTC; CDR3 protein: CASRNAQDSSYEQYF
D gene: .; CDR3 length: 14; V gene: TRBV15; J gene: TRBJ1-2; CDR3 DNA: TGTGCCACCAGCACCCGGACGCGAAGCTATGGCTACACCTTC; CDR3 protein: CATSTRTRSYGYTF